This TCR beta chain was documented in a study of PD-1 blockade in classical Hodgkin lymphoma. Study results and limitations: The authors have not defined what causes the repertoire differences, possibly disease activity or prior therapy. Reports indicated that newly diagnosed patients had lower baseline TCR diversity than healthy donors did.

As regards this clone: Its antigen is as yet unknown.

Trimming left V 4 bases short and J 7 bases short, with 7 bases between. In germline, CDR1 is MNHNY, CDR2 SVGAGI (reference sequence). The CDR3 totals 11 residues. Using immunoSEQ multiplex PCR, the repertoire was profiled, and TCRdb retains in-frame clones only, with some absent. The sample has roughly 16,000 clones, about 92% seen once. Time point noted: newly diagnosed, previously untreated cHL patient sample. Isolation of CD4+ T cells from thawed PBMCs was performed by magnetic negative selection. Newly diagnosed, untreated classical Hodgkin lymphoma PBMCs provided comparison. The sample comprised CD4+ T cells from blood. The chain recombines TRBV6-6 with TRBJ2-5; D not resolved. The receptor was isolated from a human donor with classical Hodgkin lymphoma. This CDR3 reads CASSSQLTQYF. The CDR3 nucleotides read TGTGCCAGCAGTTCTCAGTTGACCCAGTACTTC.